This paragraph covers one T cell receptor (beta chain) sequence. Its antigen is currently unknown. Some clones are missing from TCRdb's copy, which holds only in-frame ones; the method was immunoSEQ multiplex PCR. The sample comprises fewer than 20,000 clones, around 90% of which are singletons, and 0.9% to 1.5% rests with the top ten. The data stem from a study of T cells in localized non-small cell lung cancer. The V gene's germline CDR1 is SGHAT and CDR2 FQNNGV. This CDR3 region has 12 residues. The V and J ends lost 6 bases and 5 bases respectively, with 10 bases between them. Regarding the study as a whole: Paired adjacent lung recovered a median roughly 54 of the top 100 tumor clones. Greater T cell density in blood accompanied longer overall survival. Sequencing involved a lone tumor region, leaving heterogeneity possible.

This specimen was peripheral blood mononuclear cells, taken before any cancer treatment. The sequence was collected from a woman between 35 and 75 years old with stage III lung adenocarcinoma. This chain links TRBV11-2 with TRBJ1-2; D is possibly TRBD1 (6 bases). The CDR3 loop reads CASSGGAYGYTF. CDR3 DNA sequence: TGTGCCAGCAGTGGGGGCGCTTATGGCTACACCTTC.